The clone carrying this T cell receptor (beta chain) has at least ten counts. PCR amplification of the TCRs was performed with Phusion for 20 PCR cycles, and it relied on a constant-region primer together with a V-primer adapter. TCRdb re-called the reads with MiXCR, one entry per CDR3 protein. The sample has some 45,000 distinct CDR3 sequences, about 11% seen once. Time point described: before trial treatment. This sample is part of a study of low-dose radiotherapy and immunotherapy resistance in tumors. Study-wide background: For Cohort 1, fractions of 0.5 Gy were given every 2 weeks, reaching 6.5 Gy overall. Doses delivered to Cohort 2 were 1 Gy per fraction every two weeks, amounting to 13 Gy over 26 weeks.

This clonotype was sampled from a female donor with ovarian cancer. Sequenced material: PBMCs, taken before treatment.

The CDR3 loop is CASSPQVRQGIKETQYF. CDR3 sequence (DNA): TGTGCCAGCAGCCCCCAGGTCCGGCAGGGTATTAAAGAGACCCAGTACTTC. The chain combines TRBV21-1 with TRBJ2-5; the table calls TRBD1, which could not be checked here. TRBV21-1 represents a pseudogene. The length of the CDR3 is 17 residues.